The 12 T cell receptor beta chains given below trace back to one sample, sequenced in a study of cytomegalovirus exposure and HLA in healthy donors. The PCR was carried out with 60 Vbeta primers and 13 Jbeta primers. The assay was immunoSEQ multiplex PCR, and TCRdb's table has in-frame clones only and misses some. The sample yields roughly 100,000 clones, around three quarters seen once. What was sequenced was PBMCs. All receptors come from a male donor in good health and CMV-seropositive.

The chain uses TRBV9 and TRBJ2-1, with 7 bases aligning to TRBD1. Per germline, CDR1 SGDLS and CDR2 YYNGEE. This CDR3 region has 15 residues. V shed 2 bases, J shed 4 bases, and the junction held 6 bases outside the gene matches. In DNA form, the CDR3 reads TGTGCCAGCAGCGTTTTTCGGGACAGTTACAATGAGCAGTTCTTC. It encodes CASSVFRDSYNEQFF.

The V gene is TRBV7-3, the J gene TRBJ2-2; TRBD1 aligns across 8 bases. The CDR3 consists of 16 residues. Germline-derived CDR1 and CDR2 are SGHTA and FQGTGA. With 4 bases clipped from V and 2 bases from J, the junction kept 6 bases outside the gene matches. CDR3 loop: CASSSGTGGNTGELFF. CDR3 DNA: TGTGCCAGCAGCTCCGGAACAGGGGGAAACACCGGGGAGCTGTTTTTT.

CDR3 amino acids: CASRTRGGSNQPQHF. The CDR3 DNA is TGTGCCAGCAGGACACGGGGGGGTAGCAATCAGCCCCAGCATTTT. This chain links TRBV6-5 with TRBJ1-5; a possible D gene is TRBD1 (5 bases). This CDR3 region has 15 residues. The germline V and J ends were trimmed by 6 bases and 0 bases, with 12 bases remaining between them. The V gene's germline CDR1 is MNHEY and CDR2 SVGAGI.

This chain connects TRBV4-2 to TRBJ1-4; D not resolved. V lost 0 bases to trimming and J lost 4 bases, with 18 bases between them. The length of the CDR3 is 18 residues. From germline, CDR1 is LGHNA and CDR2 YNFKEQ. In DNA form, the CDR3 reads TGTGCCAGCAGCCAAGATTTAGACCGCGCAGGACTTAATGAAAAACTGTTTTTT. This codes for CASSQDLDRAGLNEKLFF.

This chain connects TRBV5-4 to TRBJ2-1; 10 bases fit TRBD2. Losses at the gene ends were 7 bases for V and 3 bases for J; bases not matched to a gene: 7. CDR1 is SGHNT and CDR2 is YYREEE in the germline V gene (reference sequence). The CDR3 covers 15 residues. This CDR3 reads CASSPSGGSYNEQFF. The CDR3 DNA reads as TGTGCCAGCTCTCCTAGCGGGGGTAGCTACAATGAGCAGTTCTTC. Based on the CDR3 plus reference TRBV5-4 and TRBJ2-1, the full variable domain is ETGVTQSPTHLIKTRGQQVTLRCSSQSGHNTVSWYQQALGQGPQFIFQYYREEENGRGNFPPRFSGLQFPNYSSELNVNALELDDSALYLCASSPSGGSYNEQFFGPGTRLTVL.

V is TRBV6-5 and J is TRBJ1-2; D gene uncertain. Germline CDR1 and CDR2: MNHEY and SVGAGI. V lost 0 bases and J 4 bases, leaving 9 bases between the germline ends. The CDR3 length is 14 residues. The chain's CDR3 is CASSYSPRSYGYTF. The CDR3 DNA sequence: TGTGCCAGCAGTTACTCGCCCCGGAGCTATGGCTACACCTTC.

This chain uses TRBV6-5 with TRBJ2-1; D might be TRBD2 (6 bases). Trimming removed 6 bases from V and 9 bases from J, with 12 bases in between. The CDR3 covers 12 residues. Germline assignment: CDR1 MNHEY and CDR2 SVGAGI. The CDR3 sequence: CASRLLGGEQFF. The CDR3 DNA sequence: TGTGCCAGCAGGCTACTCGGGGGTGAGCAGTTCTTC.

The rearrangement uses TRBV2 and TRBJ1-3; 8 nucleotides line up with TRBD1. Germline V gene sequence: CDR1 SNHLY, CDR2 FYNNEI. The CDR3 has 16 residues. With 5 bases clipped from V and 0 bases from J, the junction kept 6 bases outside the gene matches. CDR3 amino acids: CASSLQGVVSGNTIYF. The CDR3 DNA reads as TGTGCCAGCAGTTTACAGGGGGTAGTCTCTGGAAACACCATATATTTT.

This chain uses TRBV6-1 with TRBJ1-5; no firm D call. V lost 3 bases and J lost 5, with 17 bases in between. From germline, CDR1 is MNHNS and CDR2 SASEGT. The CDR3 is 16 residues long. CDR3 in DNA: TGTGCCAGCAGTGATAGTCAGGCCAGCCGACATCAGCCCCAGCATTTT. Its protein product is CASSDSQASRHQPQHF.

This clone was counted once. The CDR3 protein is CASSLEGTGGRYTQYF. The CDR3 DNA reads TGCGCCAGCAGCTTGGAGGGAACGGGTGGGAGGTATACGCAGTATTTT. V gene TRBV5-1 combines with J gene TRBJ2-3; TRBD2 might be the D (6 bases). Germline V gene lookup returns CDR1 SGHRS and CDR2 YFSETQ. Deletions cut 0 bases from V and 7 bases from J, with 18 bases between. The CDR3 length is 16 residues.

The chain combines TRBV4-1 with TRBJ2-6; TRBD1 is a possible D gene (5 bases). Trimming pared 0 bases from V and 0 bases from J, leaving 12 bases between. The germline V gene encodes CDR1 MGHRA and CDR2 YSYEKL. This CDR3 contains 18 residues. The CDR3 is CASSQDHPGYSGANVLTF. The CDR3 DNA is TGCGCCAGCAGCCAAGATCATCCAGGGTACTCTGGGGCCAACGTCCTGACTTTC.

The chain recombines TRBV7-6 with TRBJ2-3; TRBD2 aligns across 9 bases. This CDR3 contains 16 residues. Looked up from germline, CDR1 is SGHVS and CDR2 is FNYEAQ. Losses at the gene ends were 1 base for V and 5 bases for J; bases not matched to a gene: 7. The CDR3 here is CASSLVAGARGDTQYF. The CDR3 nucleotides are TGTGCCAGCAGCTTAGTAGCGGGGGCGCGGGGAGATACGCAGTATTTT. Filled out from reference TRBV7-6 and TRBJ2-3, the complete variable domain reads GAGVSQSPRYKVTKRGQDVALRCDPISGHVSLYWYRQALGQGPEFLTYFNYEAQQDKSGLPNDRFSAERPEGSISTLTIQRTEQRDSAMYRCASSLVAGARGDTQYFGPGTRLTVL.